Listed below are T cell receptor beta chains from one sample, sequenced in a study of spatial heterogeneity in lung cancer. TCRdb independently ran MiXCR on the 5' RACE reads; one entry per CDR3 protein. The table lists some 64,000 distinct CDR3 sequences, more than 7% of them singletons. Sequences were derived from PBMCs, sampled at surgery. These receptors were taken from a female donor with early-stage non-small cell lung cancer. The CDR3 runs from the conserved cysteine through the conserved F or W. The order of the fields is clone size, V gene, J gene, D gene, CDR3 DNA, CDR3 protein. The D gene is left open where the match is weak. Expanded clones get a size class; other rows say once, few or many, or leave the size out.

size: many
V: TRBV13
J: TRBJ1-4
D: -
DNA: TGTGCCAGCAGCTCCTTCGGACACTCAACTAATGAAAAACTGTTTTTT
CDR3: CASSSFGHSTNEKLFF

size: -
V: TRBV10-3
J: TRBJ1-5
D: -
DNA: TGTGCCATCAGTGAGTGGGGGGATAATAGCAATCAGCCCCAGCATTTT
CDR3: CAISEWGDNSNQPQHF

size: many
V: TRBV20-1
J: TRBJ1-4
D: -
DNA: TGCAGTGCTAGGAAAAGGACAGCAAATAATGAAAAACTGTTTTTT
CDR3: CSARKRTANNEKLFF

size: many
V: TRBV27
J: TRBJ1-2
D: -
DNA: TGTGCCAGCAGTCGTCGACAGGCGAACTATGGCTACACCTTC
CDR3: CASSRRQANYGYTF

size: few
V: TRBV7-9
J: TRBJ2-7
D: TRBD1
DNA: TGTGCCAGCAGCAAACAGGGGGGCATCTACGAGCAGTACTTC
CDR3: CASSKQGGIYEQYF

size: -
V: TRBV28
J: TRBJ1-1
D: -
DNA: TGTGCCAGGCAGACAGCGAACACTGAAGCTTTCTTT
CDR3: CARQTANTEAFF

size: many
V: TRBV27
J: TRBJ2-3
D: -
DNA: TGTGCCAGCAGTATGGGGGTCGGCACAGATACGCAGTATTTT
CDR3: CASSMGVGTDTQYF

size: few
V: TRBV5-1
J: TRBJ2-7
D: -
DNA: TGCGCCAGCAGCTTGTCAGGAGCCAGTTACGAGCAGTACTTC
CDR3: CASSLSGASYEQYF

size: -
V: TRBV6-5
J: TRBJ1-1
D: -
DNA: TGTGCCAGCAGAAGGGTAGCCCCCGCCCAAGCTTTCTTT
CDR3: CASRRVAPAQAFF

size: few
V: TRBV7-8
J: TRBJ2-1
D: TRBD2
DNA: TGTGCCAGCAGCTCTACCGGGAGGGCCAATGAGCAGTTCTTC
CDR3: CASSSTGRANEQFF

size: few
V: TRBV6-5
J: TRBJ2-1
D: -
DNA: TGTGCCAGCAGTTACTCTGGAGGTGGGCAGGGCCCCTACAATGAGCAGTTCTTC
CDR3: CASSYSGGGQGPYNEQFF

size: -
V: TRBV5-1
J: TRBJ2-5
D: -
DNA: TGCGCCAGCAGTATTCGGGGGAAGGCAGGGGCTCAAGAGACCCAGTACTTC
CDR3: CASSIRGKAGAQETQYF

size: -
V: TRBV2
J: TRBJ2-5
D: -
DNA: TGTGCCAGCGGAACGCAAGAGACCCAGTACTTC
CDR3: CASGTQETQYF

size: -
V: TRBV28
J: TRBJ1-4
D: -
DNA: TGTGCCAGCGGACCCTCCCGAAGGGATGAAAAACTGTTTTTT
CDR3: CASGPSRRDEKLFF

size: few
V: TRBV12-3/TRBV12-4
J: TRBJ2-2
D: -
DNA: TGTGCCAGCAGTTCGGGGGGCTCCCTGAACACCGGGGAGCTGTTTTTT
CDR3: CASSSGGSLNTGELFF

size: -
V: TRBV10-3
J: TRBJ1-3
D: -
DNA: TGTGCCATCAGCGGGGAAACCTCTTTTGGAAACACCATATATTTT
CDR3: CAISGETSFGNTIYF

size: -
V: TRBV3-1
J: TRBJ1-1
D: -
DNA: TGTGCCAGCAGCCAAGGGGAGTTTGGCGCTGAAGCTTTCTTT
CDR3: CASSQGEFGAEAFF

size: -
V: TRBV5-1
J: TRBJ2-7
D: TRBD1
DNA: TGCGCCAGCAGCTGGGACAGCTCCTACGAGCAGTACTTC
CDR3: CASSWDSSYEQYF

size: -
V: TRBV20-1
J: TRBJ2-3
D: TRBD1
DNA: TGCAGTGTCATGCAGGGGGCCACAGATACGCAGTATTTT
CDR3: CSVMQGATDTQYF